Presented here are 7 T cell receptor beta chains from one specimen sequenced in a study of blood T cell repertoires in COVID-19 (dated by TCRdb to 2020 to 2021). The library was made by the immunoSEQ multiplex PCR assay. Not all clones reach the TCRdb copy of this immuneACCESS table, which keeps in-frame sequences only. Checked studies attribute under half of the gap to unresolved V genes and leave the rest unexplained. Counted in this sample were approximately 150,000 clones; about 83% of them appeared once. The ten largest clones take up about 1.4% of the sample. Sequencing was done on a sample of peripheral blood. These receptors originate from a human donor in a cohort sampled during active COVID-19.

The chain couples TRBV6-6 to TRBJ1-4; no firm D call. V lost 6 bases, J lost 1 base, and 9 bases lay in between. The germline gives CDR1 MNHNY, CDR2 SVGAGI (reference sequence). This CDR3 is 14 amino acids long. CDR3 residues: CASRGALTNEKLFF. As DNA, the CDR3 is TGTGCCAGCAGAGGAGCTCTAACTAATGAAAAACTGTTTTTT.

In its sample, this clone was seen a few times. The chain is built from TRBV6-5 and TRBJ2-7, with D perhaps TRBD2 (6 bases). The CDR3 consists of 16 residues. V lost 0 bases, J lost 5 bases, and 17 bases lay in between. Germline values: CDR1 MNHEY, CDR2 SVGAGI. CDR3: CASSYSGLWGSDEQYF. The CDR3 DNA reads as TGTGCCAGCAGTTACTCAGGACTATGGGGGAGCGACGAGCAGTACTTC.

The CDR3 is CASSVGSRGTYEQYF. The CDR3 DNA follows: TGTGCCAGCAGCGTAGGAAGCCGGGGGACGTACGAGCAGTACTTC. The chain combines TRBV9 with TRBJ2-7; TRBD2 is a possible D gene (6 bases). V was shortened by 0 bases and J by 4 bases, with 14 bases between the two germline ends. Germline V gene lookup returns CDR1 SGDLS and CDR2 YYNGEE. This CDR3 is 15 amino acids long. Variable domain in full (rest from reference TRBV9 and TRBJ2-7): DSGVTQTPKHLITATGQRVTLRCSPRSGDLSVYWYQQSLDQGLQFLIQYYNGEERAKGNILERFSAQQFPDLHSELNLSSLELGDSALYFCASSVGSRGTYEQYFGPGTRLTVT.

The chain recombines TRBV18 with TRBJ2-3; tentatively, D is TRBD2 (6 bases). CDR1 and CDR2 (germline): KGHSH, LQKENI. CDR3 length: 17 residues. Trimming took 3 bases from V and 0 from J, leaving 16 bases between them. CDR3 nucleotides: TGTGCCAGCTCACCGAATAGCGGTCTCGCTAGCACAGATACGCAGTATTTT. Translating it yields CASSPNSGLASTDTQYF. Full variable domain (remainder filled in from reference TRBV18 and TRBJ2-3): NAGVMQNPRHLVRRRGQEARLRCSPMKGHSHVYWYRQLPEEGLKFMVYLQKENIIDESGMPKERFSAEFPKEGPSILRIQQVVRGDSAAYFCASSPNSGLASTDTQYFGPGTRLTVL.

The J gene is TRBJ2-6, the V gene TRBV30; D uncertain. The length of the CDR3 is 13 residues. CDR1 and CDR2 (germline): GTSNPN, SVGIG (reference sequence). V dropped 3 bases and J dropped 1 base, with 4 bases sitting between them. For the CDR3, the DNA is TGTGCCTGGAGACTATCTGGGGCCAACGTCCTGACTTTC. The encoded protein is CAWRLSGANVLTF.

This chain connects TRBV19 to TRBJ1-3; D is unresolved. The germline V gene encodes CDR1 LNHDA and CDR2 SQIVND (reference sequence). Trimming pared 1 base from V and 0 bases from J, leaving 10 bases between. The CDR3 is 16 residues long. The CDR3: CASSIVFQLSGNTIYF. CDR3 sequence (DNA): TGTGCCAGTAGTATAGTTTTCCAACTCTCTGGAAACACCATATATTTT. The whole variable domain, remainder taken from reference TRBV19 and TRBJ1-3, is DGGITQSPKYLFRKEGQNVTLSCEQNLNHDAMYWYRQDPGQGLRLIYYSQIVNDFQKGDIAEGYSVSREKKESFPLTVTSAQKNPTAFYLCASSIVFQLSGNTIYFGEGSWLTVV.

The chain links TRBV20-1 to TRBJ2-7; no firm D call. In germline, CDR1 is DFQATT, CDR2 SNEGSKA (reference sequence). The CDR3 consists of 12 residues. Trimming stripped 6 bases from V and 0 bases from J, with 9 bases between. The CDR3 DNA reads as TGCAGTGCCAGTGACTTCTCCTACGAGCAGTACTTC. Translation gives CSASDFSYEQYF.